The next 16 T cell receptor beta chains were all read from a single sample in a study of blood T cells in healthy people across ages. The second PCR ran roughly 7 to 11 cycles with a sample-barcoded 5' primer and J-beta primers. Each CDR3 protein gets one entry after TCRdb re-called the 5' RACE reads with MiXCR. The table records roughly 2 million distinct CDR3 sequences, about 50% of them present only once. Sequencing used blood. The receptors were sampled from a woman in her 40s in good health.

This chain uses TRBV5-1 with TRBJ2-6, with 7 bases that match TRBD1. This CDR3 comprises 19 residues. CDR1 and CDR2 from the germline V gene are SGHRS and YFSETQ. V shed 0 bases, J shed 0 bases, and the junction held 9 bases outside the gene matches. CDR3 nucleotide sequence: TGCGCCAGCAGCTTGGGACAGGGTATTCTTTTCTCTGGGGCCAACGTCCTGACTTTC. Amino acids: CASSLGQGILFSGANVLTF.

The rearrangement joins TRBV24-1 to TRBJ1-2; D unclear. V lost 4 bases and J lost 6, with 8 bases in between. Germline CDR1 reads KGHDR; CDR2 reads SFDVKD. This CDR3 contains 12 residues. In DNA form, the CDR3 reads TGTGCCACCAGTGACAGTATAGATGGCTACACCTTC. It specifies CATSDSIDGYTF.

The chain has TRBV29-1 and TRBJ1-2; D not certain. Trimming left V 1 base short and J 5 bases short, with 8 bases between. The germline CDR1 and CDR2 sequences are SQVTM and ANQGSEA. CDR3 length: 12 amino acids. CDR3 in DNA: TGCAGCGTTGAAGTCGCGCTATATGGCTACACCTTC. Its translation is CSVEVALYGYTF.

V gene TRBV25-1 combines with J gene TRBJ2-3; 7 nucleotides match TRBD1. The V and J ends lost 10 bases and 3 bases, in that order; junction bases with no gene match: 7. This CDR3 spans 13 amino acids. CDR1 and CDR2 (germline): MGHDK, SYGVNS. In DNA, the CDR3 is TGTGCCACCGAAACAGGGGTAACAGATACGCAGTATTTT. This sequence encodes CATETGVTDTQYF.

This chain links TRBV28 with TRBJ1-5, with a possible D match to TRBD1 (5 bases). The length of the CDR3 is 14 residues. From germline, CDR1 is MDHEN and CDR2 SYDVKM. V dropped 8 bases and J dropped 0 bases, with 11 bases sitting between them. The CDR3 loop is CASATGASNQPQHF. In DNA, the CDR3 is TGTGCCAGCGCAACAGGAGCTAGCAATCAGCCCCAGCATTTT.

The V gene is TRBV4-2, the J gene TRBJ1-2, with D possibly being TRBD1 (5 bases). The germline V gene encodes CDR1 LGHNA and CDR2 YNFKEQ. This CDR3 comprises 15 residues. Trimming left V 0 bases short and J 6 bases short, with 14 bases between. CDR3 sequence: CASSQDGALSDGYTF. In DNA form, the CDR3 reads TGTGCCAGCAGCCAAGATGGGGCATTGTCAGATGGCTACACCTTC.

This clonotype showed up many times. In nucleotides, the CDR3 is TGTGCCAGCAGCTTAGCTGGACAACCTACCTACGAGCAGTACTTC. Translation: CASSLAGQPTYEQYF. The chain links TRBV7-2 to TRBJ2-7; maybe TRBD1 (5 bases). Germline values: CDR1 SGHTA, CDR2 FQGNSA. Trimming took off 0 bases at V and 2 bases at J, with 11 bases between the two ends. This CDR3 contains 15 residues.

The chain combines TRBV20-1 with TRBJ2-1; D gene unclear. Germline V CDR1 and CDR2: DFQATT, SNEGSKA (reference sequence). V was cut by 0 bases and J by 0 bases, with 9 bases left in between. The CDR3 is made up of 15 amino acids. The CDR3 DNA follows: TGCAGTGCTAGAGATACAGCCAGCTCCTACAATGAGCAGTTCTTC. Its translation is CSARDTASSYNEQFF.

The V call is TRBV6-6, the J call TRBJ1-2; no firm D call. The germline V gene encodes CDR1 MNHNY and CDR2 SVGAGI (reference sequence). V lost 10 bases, J lost 6 bases, and 15 bases lay in between. The CDR3 extends over 12 amino acids. The CDR3 nucleotides are TGTGCCATCGCCACGAGGGAAGATGGCTACACCTTC. It is translated as CAIATREDGYTF.

This clonotype was detected a few times. The rearrangement joins TRBV12-3 or TRBV12-4 to TRBJ2-7, with a possible D match to TRBD1 (6 bases). Trimming shortened V by 8 bases and J by 6 bases, and 11 bases separated the two germline ends. The CDR3 runs 11 residues. The CDR3 loop is CASQQGFEQYF. The CDR3 region has the DNA TGTGCCAGCCAACAGGGTTTCGAGCAGTACTTC.

This chain joins TRBV20-1 and TRBJ2-3; D might be TRBD1 or TRBD2, each matching 5 bases. V dropped 7 bases and J dropped 0 bases, with 17 bases sitting between them. Germline V lookup: CDR1 DFQATT, CDR2 SNEGSKA (reference sequence). This CDR3 contains 15 residues. The CDR3: CSVSKPEGSTDTQYF. CDR3 coding DNA: TGCAGTGTTTCCAAACCCGAGGGGAGCACAGATACGCAGTATTTT.

This clonotype was detected only a few times. The chain employs TRBV10-3 and TRBJ2-5; the match to TRBD2 covers 7 bases. This CDR3 region has 15 residues. After removal of 5 bases from V and 5 bases from J, the junction contained 11 bases not matched to a gene. Germline V CDR1 and CDR2: ENHRY, SYGVKD. CDR3 protein: CAISPKGGPRETQYF. The CDR3 DNA reads TGTGCCATCAGTCCCAAGGGAGGGCCGCGCGAGACCCAGTACTTC.

The J gene is TRBJ2-5, the V gene TRBV28; no reliable D call. The DNA end lines up better with TRBJ2-7; the J call may be wrong. Germline CDR1 MDHEN, CDR2 SYDVKM. This CDR3 contains 11 residues. CDR3 nucleotide sequence: TGTGCCAGTAAGAATGCCTACGAGCAGTACTTC. Amino acid sequence: CASKNAYEQYF.

This chain connects TRBV6-5 to TRBJ1-6; TRBD1 agrees at 11 bases. Losses at the gene ends were 6 bases for V and 9 bases for J; bases not matched to a gene: 4. There are 14 residues in the CDR3. Germline CDR1 and CDR2: MNHEY and SVGAGI. The CDR3 loop is CASSHGQGASPLHF. The CDR3 DNA reads as TGTGCCAGCAGCCACGGACAGGGGGCTTCACCCCTCCACTTT.

In its sample, this clonotype was seen a few times. The CDR3 bases are TGTGCCAGCAGTTTATGGGGCGGGCGGACCGCCTACGAGCAGTACTTC. The encoded protein is CASSLWGGRTAYEQYF. This sequence joins TRBV28 and TRBJ2-7, with D perhaps TRBD2 (5 bases). There are 16 residues in the CDR3. Trimming removed 0 bases at V and 2 bases at J, with 14 bases between. The germline V gene has CDR1 MDHEN and CDR2 SYDVKM.

The V and J genes are TRBV14 and TRBJ1-2; 9 positions agree with TRBD1. Trimming took 4 bases from V and 2 from J; bases not matched to a gene: 8. The CDR3 loop spans 16 amino acids. The germline V gene encodes CDR1 SGHDN and CDR2 FVKESK. The CDR3 DNA is TGTGCCAGCAGCCTCGGACAGGGGCAAAGGAACTATGGCTACACCTTC. It translates to CASSLGQGQRNYGYTF.